Presented here are 8 T cell receptor beta chains from one specimen sequenced in a study of blood T cell repertoires in COVID-19 (dated by TCRdb to the early 2020s). The library was built by means of the immunoSEQ multiplex PCR assay. TCRdb holds this immuneACCESS table with in-frame rearrangements only. Some clones are missing; in checked studies, unresolved V genes explain under half, and the rest has no known cause. This sample lists under 300,000 clones; around 85% were detected once. About 3.5% of the sample lies in the top ten. The sample was PBMCs or T cells enriched from blood (not recorded which). The origin of the receptors is a woman in her thirties or forties with acute COVID-19.

The V and J genes are TRBV5-1 and TRBJ2-1, with 11 bases aligning to TRBD2. The junction had 6 bases not matched to a gene; V was cut back by 5 bases and J by 5 bases. CDR1 and CDR2 from the germline V gene are SGHRS and YFSETQ. The CDR3 is made up of 15 amino acids. CDR3 residues: CASSSASGRNNEQFF. In DNA, the CDR3 is TGCGCCAGCAGTTCGGCTAGCGGGAGGAACAATGAGCAGTTCTTC.

The chain has TRBV14 and TRBJ2-7; TRBD1 agrees at 10 bases. After removal of 0 bases from V and 3 bases from J, the junction contained 5 bases not matched to a gene. CDR1 and CDR2 (germline): SGHDN, FVKESK. There are 16 residues in the CDR3. The CDR3 DNA follows: TGTGCCAGCAGCCAAGAGGAGTGGACAGGGGGCTACGAGCAGTACTTC. Translated, it gives CASSQEEWTGGYEQYF. The whole variable domain, remainder taken from reference TRBV14 and TRBJ2-7, is EAGVTQFPSHSVIEKGQTVTLRCDPISGHDNLYWYRRVMGKEIKFLLHFVKESKQDESGMPNNRFLAERTGGTYSTLKVQPAELEDSGVYFCASSQEEWTGGYEQYFGPGTRLTVT.

The J gene is TRBJ2-1, the V gene TRBV6-1; no clear D gene. Germline loops: CDR1 MNHNS, CDR2 SASEGT. V lost 2 bases and J 0 bases, leaving 11 bases between the germline ends. The CDR3 spans 16 residues. The CDR3 bases are TGTGCCAGCAGTGAAATGATTAGGAGCTCCTACAATGAGCAGTTCTTC. Its translation: CASSEMIRSSYNEQFF.

The rearrangement uses TRBV2 and TRBJ1-1; D unresolved. The germline V gene has CDR1 SNHLY and CDR2 FYNNEI. V lost 8 bases to trimming and J lost 1 base, with 11 bases between them. The CDR3 is 13 amino acids. The chain's CDR3 is CASSPPGNTEAFF. The DNA for the CDR3 is TGTGCCAGCTCCCCACCCGGGAACACTGAAGCTTTCTTT.

This chain joins TRBV3-1 (or the pseudogene TRBV3-2) and TRBJ2-1; maybe TRBD2 (6 bases). From germline, CDR1 is LGHDT and CDR2 YNNKEL (reference sequence). The CDR3 spans 16 residues. The germline V and J ends were trimmed by 1 base and 6 bases, with 16 bases remaining between them. In DNA, the CDR3 is TGTGCCAGCAGCCAAGTGAGGCGGGGCTGGTCCAATGAGCAGTTCTTC. This encodes CASSQVRRGWSNEQFF.

The J gene is TRBJ1-2, the V gene TRBV21-1; TRBD1 is taken as the D call from the table, unchecked against the DNA. TRBV21-1 is classified as a pseudogene. CDR3 size: 17 residues. The CDR3 is CASSKLTAGGTYDGYTF. The CDR3 coding sequence is TGTGCCAGCAGCAAACTTACGGCAGGGGGAACCTATGATGGCTACACCTTC.

This clone was seen a few times. The rearrangement uses TRBV7-8 and TRBJ2-1, with 7 bases fitting TRBD2. The germline gives CDR1 SGHVS, CDR2 FQNEAQ. This CDR3 region has 15 residues. V was clipped by 1 base and J by 6 bases; unmatched bases: 6. The CDR3 DNA follows: TGTGCCAGCAGCTTAGAACGACTAGCCGGCAATGAGCAGTTCTTC. Translated: CASSLERLAGNEQFF.

V gene TRBV11-2 combines with J gene TRBJ2-5; 9 bases match TRBD2. V shed 5 bases, J shed 4 bases, and the junction held 8 bases outside the gene matches. This CDR3 has 15 amino acids. Germline V lookup: CDR1 SGHAT, CDR2 FQNNGV. This CDR3 is CASSPSGSGRETQYF. The CDR3 DNA follows: TGTGCCAGCAGCCCATCCGGTAGCGGGAGAGAGACCCAGTACTTC.